This T cell receptor beta chain is from a study of PD-1 blockade in classical Hodgkin lymphoma. CDR1 LNHDA and CDR2 SQIVND come from the germline V gene (reference sequence). CDR3 length: 20 amino acids. V was pared by 5 bases and J by 4 bases, with 12 bases of the junction left unmatched. Patients all relapsed after autologous stem cell transplantation, and there was variation in brentuximab vedotin exposure. Points from the study as a whole: Newly diagnosed patients and complete responders had comparable diversity at baseline.

On this clone itself: The antigen is unknown.

Here immunoSEQ multiplex PCR was the method, and the copy in TCRdb shows in-frame clones only, minus some. Of 65,000 to 95,000 clones listed, approximately 88% are singletons. This receptor was identified in a human donor with classical Hodgkin lymphoma. V is TRBV19 and J is TRBJ2-6; 15 bases fit TRBD2. The sample was peripheral blood mononuclear cells (PBMCs), taken at baseline. The CDR3 region is CASSFGTSGRKVGGANVLTF. The CDR3 DNA follows: TGTGCCAGTAGTTTCGGGACTAGCGGGAGGAAGGTGGGAGGGGCCAACGTCCTGACTTTC.